The T cell receptor beta chain described here comes from a study of beta chain features in type 1 diabetes (dated by TCRdb to the late 2010s). In the study overall: Mean age, gender distribution, total cell number and subset yield were not different between patients and healthy donors. A total of roughly 100 million sorted cells were examined across all samples, and the number of cells per subset was strongly correlated with RNA yield. The study compared the TCRB repertoires of sorted circulating CD4+ T cell subsets in recently diagnosed type 1 diabetes patients with those in matched healthy donors. Whereas all 28 donors provided naive and central memory subsets, regulatory and stem cell-like memory subsets were isolated from just 8 patients and roughly 8 healthy donors. The research as a whole found: Sequencing cDNA rather than genomic DNA could over-represent highly expressing activated cells, although activation and CD3 levels did not differ between groups. In all four CD4+ subsets, TCRB CDR3 length was moderately but significantly shorter in type 1 diabetes patients. The naive, central memory and regulatory TCRB repertoires appeared to resemble one another more closely among patients than among healthy donors. HLA sub-analyses involved small numbers of individuals, so any influence of HLA type on TCRB rearrangement remained unresolved. At VDJ recombination sites, patients with type 1 diabetes made fewer insertions and deleted more nucleotides, a pattern implying thymic rearrangement abnormalities. PCR might favor shorter templates, but patient and control samples were amplified and corrected together, so any skew would affect both groups equally.

On this clone: The antigen this receptor binds is unknown. Base qualities are not provided; no much larger clone lies one nucleotide away.

All of the isolated RNA was reverse transcribed with the High Capacity cDNA Reverse Transcription Kit, so expressed TCRB transcripts were sequenced. Naive, central memory and regulatory T cell samples underwent deep immunoSEQ sequencing, averaging around 3.7 million total reads per sample. Sorted cells were lysed in RLT buffer and RNA was extracted with DNase-treated RNeasy Micro or Mini kits, depending on cell number. Each cell subset was processed on its own to prevent cross-contamination, while patient and healthy donor samples were processed together. Using the immunoSEQ multiplex PCR, TCRB sequences were amplified from cDNA into 87-bp fragments spanning the CDR3 region. The amplicons were sequenced using the Illumina HiSeq platform. The authors processed their data as follows. Synthetic template baselines were used to correct PCR bias computationally, reads within Hamming distance 2 were collapsed together, and singletons that could not be merged were discarded. Reads were aligned to IMGT to assign V, D and J genes, CDR3 length, and insertions or deletions at six rearrangement sites. Within each subset, clonotype counts were normalized to sorted cell number, after which true diversity and Gini coefficients were computed with the tcR R package. The overlap coefficient, calculated on TCRB nucleotide sequences, was used to measure repertoire sharing. What TCRdb holds here is the immuneACCESS table cut down to in-frame rearrangements. Part of the clones is not present; checked against another copy, under half of the missing clones reflect an unresolved V gene, and the others are unexplained. V, J and clone size are taken as reported in that table, and D and trimming were inferred from the DNA itself. The sample data list more than 150,000 clones, and 13% of these were observed just once. 0.62% of the sample rests with the top ten.

Trimming costs V 8 bases and J 0 bases, and their ends lie 16 bases apart. CDR1 is given as GTSNPN and CDR2 as SVGIG, both from the germline V gene (reference sequence). The CDR3 goes from the cysteine to the phenylalanine over 14 residues. Solely the CDR3 DNA is kept, with 42 bases framed from the first base. A single peripheral blood draw of 95 to 150 mL on average was collected from each donor into heparinised tubes. Naive, central memory, regulatory and stem cell-like memory CD4+ T cells were sorted on a BD FACSAria II using a panel including CD45RO, CCR7, CD25, CD127, CD95 and CD27. Purity was above 95% for every sorted population. PBMCs were isolated immediately by Lymphoprep density gradient centrifugation and stained directly without culture. So that batch effects would be minimized, each experiment stained and sorted samples in pairs, pairing one healthy donor with one patient.

The clonotype was recovered from a young woman in good health. Recombination connected TRBV30 to TRBJ1-2; TRBD1 could be the D gene, as 5 bases match. Material for sequencing was central memory CD4+ T cells from blood. Read as DNA, the sequence is TGTGCCCTGGAAGGTGGGGCCACTAACTATGGCTACACCTTC. Translation gives CALEGGATNYGYTF.